The 23 T cell receptor beta chains listed next were all sequenced from one sample in a study of cytomegalovirus exposure and HLA in healthy donors. PCR used 60 Vbeta primers and 13 Jbeta primers. Libraries were prepared by immunoSEQ multiplex PCR; TCRdb keeps only in-frame clonotypes and omits some of them. Of under 200,000 clones detected, about four fifths appear once; the ten largest clones hold around 1.5%. The specimen sequenced was PBMCs. The receptor set was obtained from a male donor in good health and CMV-seronegative.

The genes are TRBV19 and TRBJ2-5, with TRBD2 matching 16 bases. The ends lost 4 bases at V and 3 bases at J; junction bases unmatched: 5. Germline lookup yields CDR1 LNHDA and CDR2 SQIVND (reference sequence). The CDR3 spans 17 residues. CDR3 coding DNA: TGTGCCAGTAGTAGGGGACTAGCGGGAGGGCGGGAAGAGACCCAGTACTTC. This translates into CASSRGLAGGREETQYF.

A note on this clone: Its ends do not fully match the called genes, so a read error is possible. CDR3 coding DNA: TGTTCCAGCAGCTTAGCGGTCAGAGCGCGGGGGAGCACAGATACGCAGTATTTT. Encoded protein: CSSSLAVRARGSTDTQYF. This sequence joins TRBV7-9 and TRBJ2-3, with 7 bases matching TRBD2. This CDR3 spans 18 amino acids. CDR1 SEHNR and CDR2 FQNEAQ come from the germline V gene (reference sequence).

V is TRBV4-1 and J is TRBJ2-7, with 11 bases lining up with TRBD2. The CDR3 is 20 residues long. Germline V gene sequence: CDR1 MGHRA, CDR2 YSYEKL. V shed 1 base and J 3 bases; nucleotides not matched to a gene: 17. This CDR3 is CASSQGSGTGSLAGGYEQYF. In nucleotides, the CDR3 is TGCGCCAGCAGCCAAGGATCCGGGACAGGGTCCCTAGCGGGAGGCTACGAGCAGTACTTC.

This chain uses TRBV19 with TRBJ1-5; D not resolved. Germline values: CDR1 LNHDA, CDR2 SQIVND (reference sequence). V was pared by 7 bases and J by 8 bases, with 18 bases between. The CDR3 length is 14 residues. As DNA, the CDR3 is TGTGCCAGTACCCCGTGGGAGCGGGATGAGCCCCAGCATTTT. This translates into CASTPWERDEPQHF.

This chain links TRBV9 with TRBJ1-4; 9 positions agree with TRBD1. The CDR3 is 17 residues long. The germline gives CDR1 SGDLS, CDR2 YYNGEE. With 0 bases clipped from V and 5 bases from J, the junction kept 8 bases outside the gene matches. CDR3 region: CASSVASGQGINEKLFF. CDR3 DNA: TGTGCCAGCAGCGTAGCCTCCGGACAGGGGATAAATGAAAAACTGTTTTTT. The whole variable domain, remainder taken from reference TRBV9 and TRBJ1-4, is DSGVTQTPKHLITATGQRVTLRCSPRSGDLSVYWYQQSLDQGLQFLIQYYNGEERAKGNILERFSAQQFPDLHSELNLSSLELGDSALYFCASSVASGQGINEKLFFGSGTQLSVL.

For the CDR3, the DNA is TGTGCCAGCAGCTTTCCGGGACAGGGGCCGGGGGGCTACACCTTC. Protein: CASSFPGQGPGGYTF. The chain combines TRBV7-9 with TRBJ1-2; 10 bases fit TRBD1. The CDR3 consists of 15 residues. After removal of 3 bases from V and 8 bases from J, the junction contained 9 bases not matched to a gene. Looked up from germline, CDR1 is SEHNR and CDR2 is FQNEAQ (reference sequence).

The rearrangement links TRBV7-9 to TRBJ2-1, with 8 bases aligning to TRBD2. The CDR3 consists of 16 residues. V gave up 5 bases and J gave up 5 bases; unmatched junction bases: 11. Germline V CDR1 and CDR2: SEHNR, FQNEAQ (reference sequence). CDR3 nucleotide sequence: TGTGCCAGCAGCCCACATGTAGGTAGCGGGGACAATGAGCAGTTCTTC. Protein sequence: CASSPHVGSGDNEQFF.

This chain joins TRBV6-5 and TRBJ2-2; D perhaps matches TRBD1 (6 bases). Germline assignment: CDR1 MNHEY and CDR2 SVGAGI. The CDR3 runs 13 residues. With 6 bases removed from V and 3 bases from J, the gap between germline ends came to 8 bases. DNA of the CDR3: TGTGCCAGCAGGAACAGGGACACCGGGGAGCTGTTTTTT. It codes for CASRNRDTGELFF.

The chain is built from TRBV30 and TRBJ1-4, with D unclear. The CDR3 totals 16 residues. Germline V gene lookup returns CDR1 GTSNPN and CDR2 SVGIG (reference sequence). Trimming removed 7 bases from V and 0 bases from J, with 18 bases in between. In DNA, the CDR3 is TGTGCCTACAAACGGCCGACTCCTGCAACTAATGAAAAACTGTTTTTT. Translated, it gives CAYKRPTPATNEKLFF.

The chain recombines TRBV10-1 with TRBJ2-5; 11 nucleotides agree with TRBD1. This CDR3 has 16 residues. Germline V CDR1 and CDR2: WNHNN, SYGVQD (reference sequence). The J segment lost 11 bases and the V segment lost 6 bases, leaving 17 bases of the junction unmatched. CDR3 protein: CASSPDIGTGGTQQYF. DNA for the CDR3: TGCGCCAGCAGCCCGGACATTGGGACAGGGGGAACCCAGCAGTACTTC.

The V and J genes are TRBV27 and TRBJ2-7, with a weak D call TRBD2 (6 bases). V lost 2 bases to trimming and J lost 0 bases, with 11 bases between them. There are 15 residues in the CDR3. Germline lookup yields CDR1 MNHEY and CDR2 SMNVEV (reference sequence). The CDR3 sequence is CASSLRRGSSYEQYF. CDR3 bases: TGTGCCAGCAGTTTAAGACGGGGGAGCTCCTACGAGCAGTACTTC.

The chain combines TRBV2 with TRBJ2-3, with TRBD2 matching over 7 bases. The CDR3 has 15 residues. J lost 3 bases, V lost 0 bases, and 3 bases had no gene match. Germline V CDR1 and CDR2: SNHLY, FYNNEI. The CDR3 sequence: CASSEAGGGTDTQYF. In nucleotides, the CDR3 is TGTGCCAGCAGTGAAGCAGGCGGGGGAACAGATACGCAGTATTTT.

The rearrangement uses TRBV10-3 and TRBJ1-2, with TRBD1 as a possible D gene (5 bases). V was clipped by 3 bases and J by 3 bases, with 14 bases between them. This CDR3 region has 15 residues. Germline V gene lookup returns CDR1 ENHRY and CDR2 SYGVKD. The CDR3 loop reads CAISDGGTGYYGYTF. The DNA for the CDR3 is TGTGCCATCAGTGACGGGGGGACGGGTTACTATGGCTACACCTTC.

This clone was recorded only once. The V call is TRBV19, the J call TRBJ1-4; 7 bases match TRBD1. The CDR3 totals 13 residues. V trimming: 6 bases; J trimming: 7 bases; junction bases outside the gene matches: 5. The germline V gene has CDR1 LNHDA and CDR2 SQIVND (reference sequence). CDR3 region: CASRDRRGEKLFF. As DNA, the CDR3 is TGTGCCAGTAGGGACAGGAGAGGTGAAAAACTGTTTTTT.

This clone was observed a single time. The J gene is TRBJ1-1, the V gene TRBV10-3; 9 bases are shared with TRBD1. The trim removed 4 bases at V and 12 bases at J, leaving 9 bases unmatched. The CDR3 runs to 13 residues. Germline CDR1 ENHRY, CDR2 SYGVKD. DNA for the CDR3: TGTGCCATCAGTGCCGGGACAGGGTACAGGACTTTCTTT. Translation: CAISAGTGYRTFF.

In its sample, this clone was seen a few times. The CDR3 spells CASSLVSWTTNEKLFF. The DNA for the CDR3 is TGTGCCAGCAGCTTAGTTAGCTGGACAACTAATGAAAAACTGTTTTTT. The chain uses TRBV7-9 and TRBJ1-4; D is ambiguous. V gave up 1 base and J gave up 0 bases, with 9 bases separating them. The length of the CDR3 is 16 residues. The germline V gene has CDR1 SEHNR and CDR2 FQNEAQ (reference sequence). The complete variable domain, with remaining parts taken from reference TRBV7-9 and TRBJ1-4, reads DTGVSQNPRHKITKRGQNVTFRCDPISEHNRLYWYRQTLGQGPEFLTYFQNEAQLEKSRLLSDRFSAERPKGSFSTLEIQRTEQGDSAMYLCASSLVSWTTNEKLFFGSGTQLSVL.

Points on this clone: A junction end diverges from the germline sequence, so it may reflect a read error. This rearrangement joins TRBV7-9 to TRBJ1-1, with 8 bases fitting TRBD1. This CDR3 spans 19 amino acids. Per the germline V gene, CDR1 is SEHNR and CDR2 is FQNEAQ (reference sequence). This CDR3 reads CSSSLDTLQGVTGNTEAFF. Written as DNA, the CDR3 is TGTTCCAGCAGCTTAGATACCTTACAGGGGGTAACGGGGAACACTGAAGCTTTCTTT.

This clone came up a few times. The V call is TRBV4-2, the J call TRBJ2-3, with 10 nucleotides matching TRBD2. With V trimmed by 0 bases and J by 4 bases, 1 base remained unmatched. CDR1 and CDR2 (germline): LGHNA, YNFKEQ. There are 15 residues in the CDR3. The CDR3 DNA reads TGTGCCAGCAGCCAAGATCTAGCGGGGGCAGATACGCAGTATTTT. Encoded protein: CASSQDLAGADTQYF.

V and J are TRBV28 and TRBJ2-1; 13 nucleotides match TRBD2. The V gene end was trimmed by 6 bases and the J gene end by 7 bases; junction bases not matched to a gene: 12. Germline V gene data show CDR1 as MDHEN and CDR2 as SYDVKM. The CDR3 runs 17 residues. The CDR3 nucleotides are TGTGCCAGCAGCCCCCGCCAGGGACTAGCGGGGCGAAATGAGCAGTTCTTC. The encoded protein is CASSPRQGLAGRNEQFF.

The CDR3 DNA follows: TGTGCCAGCTCAGCATTAAACCAGGGAGATACGCAGTATTTT. Translation: CASSALNQGDTQYF. The chain has TRBV18 and TRBJ2-3; TRBD1 might be the D (5 bases). The CDR3 contains 14 residues. Germline CDR1 is KGHSH and CDR2 is LQKENI. V was shortened by 5 bases and J by 5 bases, with 14 bases between the two germline ends.

V usage is TRBV5-6 and J usage is TRBJ2-5; 10 bases align to TRBD2. This CDR3 is 16 amino acids long. Germline V gene sequence: CDR1 SGHDT, CDR2 YYEEEE. V lost 3 bases to trimming and J lost 5 bases; unmatched junction nucleotides: 10. The CDR3 is CASSWVRAGGGETQYF. The CDR3 nucleotides are TGTGCCAGCAGCTGGGTACGAGCGGGAGGGGGGGAGACCCAGTACTTC.

The J gene is TRBJ2-1, the V gene TRBV30, with TRBD1 matching over 11 bases. The V gene end was trimmed by 2 bases and the J gene end by 10 bases; junction bases not matched to a gene: 4. The CDR3 extends over 13 amino acids. Germline V gene data show CDR1 as GTSNPN and CDR2 as SVGIG (reference sequence). The CDR3 coding sequence is TGTGCCTGGAGTATAAGGACAGGGGGCGAGCAGTTCTTC. Encoded protein: CAWSIRTGGEQFF.

V and J are TRBV7-9 and TRBJ2-1; 8 bases agree with TRBD1. This CDR3 is built from 16 residues. Trimming at V came to 4 bases and at J to 0 bases, leaving 5 bases not matched to a gene. The germline gives CDR1 SEHNR, CDR2 FQNEAQ (reference sequence). Here the CDR3 DNA reads TGTGCCAGCAGCTCAAACAGGGGGAGCTCCTACAATGAGCAGTTCTTC. It translates to CASSSNRGSSYNEQFF.